The clone carrying this T cell receptor (beta chain) was seen more than once but under ten times. Measured with immunoSEQ multiplex PCR; TCRdb has only the in-frame clones, and not every one. Altogether some 160,000 clones are present, 88% being singletons, with the ten largest covering roughly 2%. The source of the sample is a study of blood T cell repertoires in COVID-19. The CDR3 extends over 12 amino acids. The V segment lost 7 bases and the J segment 9 bases; nucleotides outside the gene matches: 4. Germline V gene lookup returns CDR1 WNHNN and CDR2 SYGVQD (reference sequence). This rearrangement joins TRBV10-1 to TRBJ1-3; 9 positions agree with TRBD1. Sequencing was performed on peripheral blood. This clonotype was obtained from a man aged 50-60 years who had recovered from COVID-19. DNA for the CDR3: TGCGCCAGCAAGGGACAGGGAGGCACCATATATTTT. Residues: CASKGQGGTIYF.